The present T cell receptor beta chain was sequenced within a study of T cells expressing NK-cell markers. Study-wide background: According to the study, TCR beta repertoires originated from sorted CD3+CD56+NKG2C+, CD3+CD56+NKG2C- and CD3+CD56-NKG2C+ T cells. Study outcomes and limitations: Clones of NKG2C+ T cells that had expanded were of unclear HCMV specificity.

With UMIs, 5'RACE template switching was used to make TCR beta cDNA. TCRdb reprocessed the 5' RACE reads; each CDR3 protein has one entry and no DNA is given. The sample table includes 350,000 to 500,000 distinct CDR3 sequences. For this clonotype: The target antigen is unknown.

CDR1 DFQATT and CDR2 SNEGSKA come from the germline V gene (reference sequence). CDR3 length: 12 amino acids. J is TRBJ1-1 and V is TRBV20-1; TCRdb outputs TRBD1, but without DNA this stays unchecked. Sample: blood T cells: a sorted CD56 or NKG2C T cell subset, CD4+ or CD8+ T cells, or bulk PBMC T cells (not recorded which). The sequence was obtained from a woman between 18 and 69 years old in good health. CDR3 residues: CSAIRGMTEAFF.